This T cell receptor (beta chain) was captured by sequencing in a study of long-term antiretroviral therapy in people with HIV. Germline lookup yields CDR1 MNHNS and CDR2 SASEGT. V gave up 1 base and J gave up 8 bases, with 14 bases separating them. This CDR3 contains 14 residues. A v3.0 immunoSEQ assay was performed at survey level. Only in-frame clones appear in the TCRdb table, and some are missing; sequencing was by immunoSEQ multiplex PCR. The top ten hold 3.3% of the sample, which has 20,000 to 25,000 clones, more than 75% seen once. The chain joins TRBV6-1 to TRBJ2-5; TRBD1 is a possible D gene (5 bases). The source was unsorted PBMCs, collected 2.6 years after starting antiretroviral therapy. The TCR comes from a woman between 45 and 60 years old with HIV. CDR3 residues: CASSEETGSSTQYF. CDR3 nucleotides: TGTGCCAGCAGTGAAGAAACAGGATCAAGTACCCAGTACTTC.